The T cell receptor beta chain under discussion was sequenced for a study of T cells after yellow fever vaccination. Study conclusions and caveats: Post-booster reappearance was seen for most primary-vaccination clones (96% CD4, 88% CD8). The bulk population could contribute abundant contaminating clonotypes to FACS-sorted repertoires. Clonotypes shared by both compartments, CD4 and CD8, made up a small share. The study found a weaker secondary response that peaked faster, day 5 versus 15.

CDR1 is SGHTA, CDR2 FQGNSA, per germline. The CDR3 loop spans 16 amino acids. V shed 5 bases and J shed 7 bases, with 21 bases lying between them. TCRdb passed the 5' RACE reads through MiXCR, listing each CDR3 protein once. The data contain some 250,000 distinct CDR3 sequences, 6.9% of them singletons. For this clonotype: Antigen: not known.

The TCR originated in a man younger than 45 who received the YFV17D yellow fever vaccine. The rearrangement joins TRBV7-2 to TRBJ2-1; D gene ambiguous. This sample comprised CD4+ T cells sorted from PBMCs, obtained 15 days after the yellow fever booster vaccination. The CDR3 coding sequence is TGTGCCAGCAGCCCCTACGACCCCTTAAGTAGGAATGAGCAGTTCTTC. Protein product: CASSPYDPLSRNEQFF.